This T cell receptor (beta chain) appears in the sequencing data of a study of T cell responses to AZD1222 COVID-19 vaccine (dated by TCRdb to about 2021). Broadly, across the study: Because spike-specific TCR depth and breadth did not differ between the two schedules, AZD1222 recipients who got a second dose at roughly 4 weeks were pooled with those who got a second dose at roughly 12 weeks. Enrollment into the trials was organized by age into subgroups of 18-55, 56-69 and 70-plus years, and those subgroups contained roughly 150, 30 and 60 TCR-sequenced participants, respectively. A total of 240 or so trial participants underwent TCR sequencing, of whom about 200 had received two doses of AZD1222 and 26 had received two doses of the MenACWY control vaccine.

There are 18 amino acids in the CDR3, from cysteine to phenylalanine inclusive. Of the read, only the CDR3 DNA is kept; its 54 bases are in frame from base 1. The germline V gene provides CDR1 KGHSH and CDR2 LQKENI. V drops 0 bases and J drops 3 bases, leaving 20 bases in between. Concerning this clone: This receptor's antigen is unknown. No base quality information exists; no much larger clone differs at one position.

The CDR3 regions of human TCRbeta chains were analyzed by immunosequencing. As for the authors' bioinformatics: Repertoire TCRs were matched against a reference library of SARS-CoV-2-specific TCRs generated with the MIRA antigen-specificity platform. Breadth meant the fraction of unique TCRs that were SARS-CoV-2-associated, whereas depth meant the fraction of total T cells that were SARS-CoV-2-associated. Using the MIRA data, each spike-specific TCR was mapped to the spike region that the TCR reacts to and placed in a CD4 or CD8 class. Log10-transformed breadth and depth values were compared by one-way ANOVA with Sidak's multiple comparisons tests. TCRdb took this table from immuneACCESS and kept in-frame rearrangements with V and J called. Such tables lack part of the clones; where checked against another copy, unresolved V genes explain under half of the gap, and the rest is unexplained. V and J calls plus clone size are reproduced from that table; the DNA served to infer D and trimming. The sample yields some 130,000 clones; around 90% were counted once. The ten largest clones represent around 1.6% of the sample.

The meaning of the sample's time point label: baseline before first vaccination. Vaccinee samples were obtained from the UK trials COV001 and COV002, which included a single-blind randomized controlled phase 2/3 trial of AZD1222 (ChAdOx1 nCoV-19) in healthy adults. Trial participant PBMC samples were collected at day 0 and day 28 after the second dose for TCRbeta chain sequencing. Study-wide conclusions, independent of this receptor: Conclusions about previously exposed vaccinees are limited because only a handful of AZD1222 recipients were SARS-CoV-2 seropositive at baseline. After two AZD1222 doses, both the breadth and the depth of spike-specific TCRs were significantly higher than at day 0 and than in MenACWY recipients. No day 14 peak-response samples were available, so repertoires were characterized only after the peak T cell response. Vaccine-associated CD4 TCRs spanned the whole spike protein, with dominant responses in regions 160-218 and 743-854. Participants were mostly white British, with more females than males. The authors suggested clonal diversity may have been underestimated. Nearly half of unique spike-specific TCRs reportedly recognized epitopes outside regions mutated in the B.1.351 and B.1.1.7 variants. In the small 56-69-year group, the increase in depth fell short of significance, most likely because of low power.

The sequence is built from TRBV18 and TRBJ1-1; the D gene identity is not certain. The receptor was derived from an adult in good health. Sequencing used peripheral blood, obtained on day 0 of AZD1222 vaccination. The CDR3 loop reads CASSPPFLGRWEDTEAFF. In nucleotide form, the sequence is TGTGCCAGCTCACCACCCTTTCTTGGCCGGTGGGAGGACACTGAAGCTTTCTTT.